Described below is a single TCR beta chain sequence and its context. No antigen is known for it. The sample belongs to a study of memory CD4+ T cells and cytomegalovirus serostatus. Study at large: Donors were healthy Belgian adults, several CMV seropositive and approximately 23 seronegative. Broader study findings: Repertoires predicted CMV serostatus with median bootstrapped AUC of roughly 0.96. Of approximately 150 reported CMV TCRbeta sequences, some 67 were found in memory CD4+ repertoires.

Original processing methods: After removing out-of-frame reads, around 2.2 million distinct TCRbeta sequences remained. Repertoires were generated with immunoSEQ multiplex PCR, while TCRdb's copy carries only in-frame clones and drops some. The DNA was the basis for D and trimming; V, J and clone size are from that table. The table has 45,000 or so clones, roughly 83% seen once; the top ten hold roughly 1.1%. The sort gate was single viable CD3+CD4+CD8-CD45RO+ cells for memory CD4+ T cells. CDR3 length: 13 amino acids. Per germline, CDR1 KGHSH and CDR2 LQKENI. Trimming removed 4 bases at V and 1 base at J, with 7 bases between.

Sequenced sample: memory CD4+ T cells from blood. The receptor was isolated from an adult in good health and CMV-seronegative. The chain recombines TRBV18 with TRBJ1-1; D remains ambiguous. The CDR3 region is CASSLTGNTEAFF. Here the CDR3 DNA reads TGTGCCAGCTCACTGACGGGGAACACTGAAGCTTTCTTT.